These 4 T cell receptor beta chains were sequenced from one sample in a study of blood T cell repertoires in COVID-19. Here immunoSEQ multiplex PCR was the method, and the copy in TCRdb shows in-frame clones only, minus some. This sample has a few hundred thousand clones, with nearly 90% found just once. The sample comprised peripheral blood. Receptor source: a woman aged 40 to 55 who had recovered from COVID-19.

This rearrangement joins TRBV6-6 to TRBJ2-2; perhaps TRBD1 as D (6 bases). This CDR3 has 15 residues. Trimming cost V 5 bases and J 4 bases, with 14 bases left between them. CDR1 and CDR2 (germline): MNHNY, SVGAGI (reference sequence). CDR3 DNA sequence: TGTGCCAGCAGTAAACCCGGGACAAGCACCGGGGAGCTGTTTTTT. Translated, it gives CASSKPGTSTGELFF.

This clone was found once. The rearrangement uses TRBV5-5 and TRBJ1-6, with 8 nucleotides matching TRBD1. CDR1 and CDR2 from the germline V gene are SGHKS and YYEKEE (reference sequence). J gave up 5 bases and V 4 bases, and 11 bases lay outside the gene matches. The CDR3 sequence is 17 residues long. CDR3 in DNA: TGTGCCAGCAGCGACCAAAGACAGGGGCTGAATAATTCACCCCTCCACTTT. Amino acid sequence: CASSDQRQGLNNSPLHF.

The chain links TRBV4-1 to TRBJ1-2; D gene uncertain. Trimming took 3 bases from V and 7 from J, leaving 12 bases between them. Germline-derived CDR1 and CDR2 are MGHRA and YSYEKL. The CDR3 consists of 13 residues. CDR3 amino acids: CASSQPGGSGYTF. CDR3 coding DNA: TGCGCCAGCAGCCAGCCAGGAGGCTCTGGCTACACCTTC.

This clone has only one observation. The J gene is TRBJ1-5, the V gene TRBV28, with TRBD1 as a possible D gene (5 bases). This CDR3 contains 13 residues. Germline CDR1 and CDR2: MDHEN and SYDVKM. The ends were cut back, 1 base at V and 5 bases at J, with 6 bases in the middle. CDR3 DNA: TGTGCCAGCAGTTTATCCAGGGATCAGCCCCAGCATTTT. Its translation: CASSLSRDQPQHF.